These 5 T cell receptor beta chains were all obtained from the same sample, sequenced in a study of blood T cell repertoires in COVID-19. Sequencing used immunoSEQ multiplex PCR; TCRdb keeps in-frame clones, though not all of them. The data contain 130,000 to 150,000 clones, around four fifths of them singletons. The sequenced material came from PBMCs or T cells enriched from blood (not recorded which). These receptors were obtained from a woman in her 40s who had recovered from COVID-19.

The CDR3 bases are TGTGCCAGCAGCGAAGCCCGCCCGAGCTCCTACAATGAGCAGTTCTTC. This gives the protein CASSEARPSSYNEQFF. The chain recombines TRBV7-8 with TRBJ2-1; D remains ambiguous. V lost 5 bases, J lost 0 bases, and 14 bases lay in between. CDR1 and CDR2 (germline): SGHVS, FQNEAQ. The CDR3 loop spans 16 amino acids.

The gene calls are TRBV13 and TRBJ2-1; 7 nucleotides agree with TRBD2. The germline gives CDR1 PRHDT, CDR2 FYEKMQ (reference sequence). The CDR3 consists of 14 residues. Trimming took 5 bases from V and 8 from J; bases not matched to a gene: 9. Here the CDR3 reads CASSGPGGRDEQFF. In nucleotides, the CDR3 is TGTGCCAGCAGCGGCCCTGGGGGGAGGGATGAGCAGTTCTTC.

The chain links TRBV11-2 to TRBJ2-7; D may be TRBD1 (6 bases). Germline values: CDR1 SGHAT, CDR2 FQNNGV. V lost 7 bases, J lost 4 bases, and 20 bases lay in between. CDR3 length equals 15 residues. CDR3 bases: TGTGCCAGCACCCTTGAACAGGGTTATGTGTACGAGCAGTACTTC. Amino acid sequence: CASTLEQGYVYEQYF.

This clone has just one count. The CDR3 DNA follows: TGTGCCAGCAGTTTATCCCTAGCGGAAGAGCAGTACTTC. This gives the protein CASSLSLAEEQYF. The V and J genes are TRBV12-3 or TRBV12-4 and TRBJ2-7; TRBD2 matches at 7 bases. The CDR3 sequence is 13 residues long. V was clipped by 2 bases and J by 7 bases; unmatched bases: 5.

This clone was counted a few times. The J gene is TRBJ1-1, the V gene TRBV10-3; D is perhaps TRBD1 (5 bases). Germline V gives CDR1 ENHRY, CDR2 SYGVKD. This CDR3 is built from 14 residues. V dropped 3 bases and J dropped 4 bases, with 12 bases sitting between them. The CDR3 sequence: CAISESGQFTEAFF. Written as DNA, the CDR3 is TGTGCCATCAGTGAATCAGGGCAGTTCACTGAAGCTTTCTTT.